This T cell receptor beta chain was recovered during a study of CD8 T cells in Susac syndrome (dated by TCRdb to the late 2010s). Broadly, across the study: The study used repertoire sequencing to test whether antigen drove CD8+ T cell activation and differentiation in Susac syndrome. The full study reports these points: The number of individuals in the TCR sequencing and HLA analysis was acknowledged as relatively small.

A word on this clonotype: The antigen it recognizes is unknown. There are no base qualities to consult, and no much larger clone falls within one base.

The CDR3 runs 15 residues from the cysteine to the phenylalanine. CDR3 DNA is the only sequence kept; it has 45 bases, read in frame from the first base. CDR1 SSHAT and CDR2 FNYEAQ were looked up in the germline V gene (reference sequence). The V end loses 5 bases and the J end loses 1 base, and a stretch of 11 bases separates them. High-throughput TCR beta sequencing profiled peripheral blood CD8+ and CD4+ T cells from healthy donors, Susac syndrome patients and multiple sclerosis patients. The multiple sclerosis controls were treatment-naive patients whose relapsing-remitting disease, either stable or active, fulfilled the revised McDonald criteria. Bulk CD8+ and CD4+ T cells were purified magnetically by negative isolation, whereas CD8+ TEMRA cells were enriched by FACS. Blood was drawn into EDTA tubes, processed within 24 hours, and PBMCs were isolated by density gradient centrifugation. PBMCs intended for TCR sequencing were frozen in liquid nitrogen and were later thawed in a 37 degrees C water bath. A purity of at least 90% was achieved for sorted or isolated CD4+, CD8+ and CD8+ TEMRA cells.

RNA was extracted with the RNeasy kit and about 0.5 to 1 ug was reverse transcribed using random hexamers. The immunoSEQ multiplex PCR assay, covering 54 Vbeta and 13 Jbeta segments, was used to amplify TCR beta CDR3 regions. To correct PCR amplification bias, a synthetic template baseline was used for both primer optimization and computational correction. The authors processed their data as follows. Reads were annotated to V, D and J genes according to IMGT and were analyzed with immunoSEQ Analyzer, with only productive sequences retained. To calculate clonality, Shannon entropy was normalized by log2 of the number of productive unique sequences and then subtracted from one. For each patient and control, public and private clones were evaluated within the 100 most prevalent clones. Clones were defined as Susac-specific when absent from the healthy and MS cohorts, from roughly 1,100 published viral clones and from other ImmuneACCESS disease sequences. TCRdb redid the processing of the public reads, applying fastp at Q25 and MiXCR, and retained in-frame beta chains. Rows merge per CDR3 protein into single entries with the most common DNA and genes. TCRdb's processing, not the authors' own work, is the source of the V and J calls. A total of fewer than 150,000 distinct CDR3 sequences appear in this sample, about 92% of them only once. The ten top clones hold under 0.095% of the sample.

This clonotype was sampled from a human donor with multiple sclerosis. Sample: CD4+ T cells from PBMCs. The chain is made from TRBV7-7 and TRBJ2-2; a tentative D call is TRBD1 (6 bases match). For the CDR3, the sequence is CASSRDRLNTGELFF. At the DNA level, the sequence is TGTGCCAGCAGCCGAGACAGGCTGAACACCGGGGAGCTGTTTTTT. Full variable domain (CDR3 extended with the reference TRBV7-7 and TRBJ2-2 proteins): GAGVSQSPRYKVTKRGQDVTLRCDPISSHATLYWYQQALGQGPEFLTYFNYEAQPDKSGLPSDRFSAERPEGSISTLTIQRTEQRDSAMYRCASSRDRLNTGELFFGEGSRLTVL.